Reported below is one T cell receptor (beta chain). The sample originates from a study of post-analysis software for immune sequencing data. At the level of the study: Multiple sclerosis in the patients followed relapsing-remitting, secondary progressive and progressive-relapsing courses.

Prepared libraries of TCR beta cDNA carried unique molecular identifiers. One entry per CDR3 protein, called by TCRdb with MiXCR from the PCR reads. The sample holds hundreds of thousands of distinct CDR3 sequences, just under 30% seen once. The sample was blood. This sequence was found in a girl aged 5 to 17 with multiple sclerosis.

DNA of the CDR3: TGTGCCAGCTCACCACGGCCCGGTGGGACGGATGGGACCCAGTACTTC. Translated, it gives CASSPRPGGTDGTQYF. This sequence joins TRBV18 and TRBJ2-7, with D perhaps matching TRBD1 or TRBD2 (5 bases each). TRBJ2-5 explains the end of the DNA better; the J call may be wrong. Germline V gene data show CDR1 as KGHSH and CDR2 as LQKENI. The CDR3 consists of 16 residues.